A selection of T cell receptor beta chains follows, all from one sample in a study of regulatory and conventional T cells in RAG deficiency. The repertoire was sequenced with immunoSEQ multiplex PCR; TCRdb's copy has only in-frame clones and lacks some. The sample gives 25,000 to 35,000 clones, approximately 90% of which show up once; about 5% is in the top ten. In addition, the sample was reused for a study of regulatory T cells.

Material for sequencing was CD8+ T cells sorted from blood. Every receptor here comes from a human donor in good health. CDR3s include the opening cysteine and the closing phenylalanine or tryptophan. D genes are given only for firm matches. A clone size is listed for some rows: how often the clone was seen (once, few, many), or a class if it is expanded.

d_gene: TRBD1; j_gene: TRBJ2-2; abundance: .; v_gene: TRBV28; CDR3aa: CASSQINRDSTTGELFF; CDR3nt: TGTGCCAGCAGTCAAATAAACCGGGACAGTACTACCGGGGAGCTGTTTTTT
d_gene: .; j_gene: TRBJ2-1; abundance: .; v_gene: TRBV29-1; CDR3aa: CSVDGGSSSYNEQFF; CDR3nt: TGCAGCGTTGATGGGGGGTCGAGCTCCTACAATGAGCAGTTCTTC
d_gene: TRBD1; j_gene: TRBJ2-7; abundance: .; v_gene: TRBV5-1; CDR3aa: CASSTGTGGYEQYF; CDR3nt: TGCGCCAGCAGCACCGGGACAGGGGGCTACGAGCAGTACTTC
d_gene: .; j_gene: TRBJ2-2; abundance: .; v_gene: TRBV5-1; CDR3aa: CASSTGDSDTGELFF; CDR3nt: TGCGCCAGCAGCACCGGCGATAGCGACACCGGGGAGCTGTTTTTT
d_gene: .; j_gene: TRBJ2-3; abundance: .; v_gene: TRBV7-9; CDR3aa: CASSLGADTQYF; CDR3nt: TGTGCCAGCAGCTTAGGAGCAGATACGCAGTATTTT
d_gene: .; j_gene: TRBJ2-2; abundance: .; v_gene: TRBV9; CDR3aa: CASSVGDTGELFF; CDR3nt: TGTGCCAGCAGCGTTGGAGACACCGGGGAGCTGTTTTTT
d_gene: .; j_gene: TRBJ1-1; abundance: .; v_gene: TRBV11-2; CDR3aa: CASSSKGAEAFF; CDR3nt: TGTGCCAGCAGCTCAAAGGGAGCGGAAGCTTTCTTT
d_gene: .; j_gene: TRBJ2-1; abundance: .; v_gene: TRBV10-2; CDR3aa: CASGDYLPHNEQFF; CDR3nt: TGCGCCAGCGGTGACTACCTCCCCCACAATGAGCAGTTCTTC
d_gene: .; j_gene: TRBJ2-3; abundance: .; v_gene: TRBV19; CDR3aa: CASTTRSTDTQYF; CDR3nt: TGTGCCAGTACAACTAGAAGCACAGATACGCAGTATTTT
d_gene: .; j_gene: TRBJ1-1; abundance: .; v_gene: TRBV30; CDR3aa: CAWSSGNTEPFF; CDR3nt: TGTGCCTGGAGCTCGGGGAACACTGAACCCTTCTTT
d_gene: .; j_gene: TRBJ2-1; abundance: .; v_gene: TRBV27; CDR3aa: CASTIGTGYNEQFF; CDR3nt: TGTGCCAGCACGATCGGGACTGGATACAATGAGCAGTTCTTC
d_gene: .; j_gene: TRBJ2-7; abundance: .; v_gene: TRBV19; CDR3aa: CASSSRLHSYEQYF; CDR3nt: TGTGCCAGTAGTAGCAGGCTCCATTCCTACGAGCAGTACTTC
d_gene: TRBD1; j_gene: TRBJ2-7; abundance: .; v_gene: TRBV6-6; CDR3aa: CASEGAVTYEQYF; CDR3nt: TGTGCCAGCGAGGGGGCAGTCACCTACGAGCAGTACTTC
d_gene: .; j_gene: TRBJ2-3; abundance: .; v_gene: TRBV11-2; CDR3aa: CASSGTADTQYF; CDR3nt: TGTGCCAGCAGCGGAACCGCAGATACGCAGTATTTT
d_gene: .; j_gene: TRBJ2-3; abundance: once; v_gene: TRBV29-1; CDR3aa: CSVETETSTDTQYF; CDR3nt: TGCAGCGTTGAGACAGAGACCAGCACAGATACGCAGTATTTT
d_gene: .; j_gene: TRBJ1-1; abundance: few; v_gene: TRBV9; CDR3aa: CASSVGGATEAFF; CDR3nt: TGTGCCAGCAGCGTAGGAGGGGCCACTGAAGCTTTCTTT
d_gene: .; j_gene: TRBJ1-3; abundance: .; v_gene: TRBV5-1; CDR3aa: CASSLKGIDGGGNTIYF; CDR3nt: TGCGCCAGCAGCTTGAAGGGCATCGACGGAGGAGGAAACACCATATATTTT
d_gene: .; j_gene: TRBJ2-1; abundance: .; v_gene: TRBV6-1; CDR3aa: CASSILLSNEQFF; CDR3nt: TGTGCCAGCAGTATCCTATTGAGCAATGAGCAGTTCTTC
d_gene: .; j_gene: TRBJ2-7; abundance: .; v_gene: TRBV5-8; CDR3aa: CASSLYAYEQYF; CDR3nt: TGTGCCAGCAGCTTGTATGCCTACGAGCAGTACTTC
d_gene: TRBD2; j_gene: TRBJ2-1; abundance: .; v_gene: TRBV30; CDR3aa: CAWSELAGGDEQFF; CDR3nt: TGTGCCTGGAGTGAACTAGCGGGAGGGGATGAGCAGTTCTTC
d_gene: TRBD1; j_gene: TRBJ2-5; abundance: .; v_gene: TRBV2; CDR3aa: CASSDGQGAGETQYF; CDR3nt: TGTGCCAGCAGTGATGGACAGGGGGCGGGGGAGACCCAGTACTTC
d_gene: .; j_gene: TRBJ2-5; abundance: .; v_gene: TRBV7-6; CDR3aa: CASSLAGGQEETQYF; CDR3nt: TGTGCCAGCAGCTTAGCTGGGGGGCAGGAGGAGACCCAGTACTTC
d_gene: .; j_gene: TRBJ2-1; abundance: .; v_gene: TRBV5-5; CDR3aa: CASQDQHYNEQFF; CDR3nt: TGTGCCAGCCAGGACCAACACTACAATGAGCAGTTCTTC
d_gene: TRBD1; j_gene: TRBJ2-3; abundance: .; v_gene: TRBV28; CDR3aa: CASSYRGSRDTQYF; CDR3nt: TGTGCCAGCAGCTACAGGGGATCCCGAGATACGCAGTATTTT
d_gene: TRBD2; j_gene: TRBJ2-3; abundance: once; v_gene: TRBV27; CDR3aa: CASRLLAGVADTQYF; CDR3nt: TGTGCCAGCAGGCTGCTAGCGGGAGTTGCAGATACGCAGTATTTT
d_gene: TRBD2; j_gene: TRBJ2-5; abundance: .; v_gene: TRBV28; CDR3aa: CASSSQPGLVIKETQYF; CDR3nt: TGTGCCAGCAGTTCCCAACCGGGACTAGTCATAAAAGAGACCCAGTACTTC
d_gene: .; j_gene: TRBJ2-3; abundance: once; v_gene: TRBV7-3; CDR3aa: CASSIEPGLRDTQYF; CDR3nt: TGTGCCAGCAGCATCGAACCGGGACTCAGAGATACGCAGTATTTT
d_gene: TRBD2; j_gene: TRBJ2-1; abundance: .; v_gene: TRBV10-1; CDR3aa: CASSDVAGTNNEQFF; CDR3nt: TGCGCCAGCAGTGATGTAGCGGGGACTAACAATGAGCAGTTCTTC
d_gene: .; j_gene: TRBJ1-6; abundance: .; v_gene: TRBV6-5; CDR3aa: CASSYIWENNSPLHF; CDR3nt: TGTGCCAGCAGTTATATTTGGGAGAATAATTCACCCCTCCACTTT
d_gene: .; j_gene: TRBJ1-6; abundance: .; v_gene: TRBV6-6; CDR3aa: CASNQPPGLRDSPLHF; CDR3nt: TGTGCCAGCAACCAACCCCCGGGACTCAGGGATTCACCCCTCCACTTT
d_gene: .; j_gene: TRBJ1-1; abundance: .; v_gene: TRBV6-5; CDR3aa: CASSLQGTEAFF; CDR3nt: TGTGCCAGCAGTCTACAGGGCACTGAAGCTTTCTTT
d_gene: .; j_gene: TRBJ1-2; abundance: once; v_gene: TRBV29-1; CDR3aa: CSADSNYGYTF; CDR3nt: TGCAGCGCGGACAGCAACTATGGCTACACCTTC
d_gene: .; j_gene: TRBJ1-5; abundance: .; v_gene: TRBV11-2; CDR3aa: CASSANRDQPQHF; CDR3nt: TGTGCCAGCAGCGCGAACAGGGATCAGCCCCAGCATTTT
d_gene: .; j_gene: TRBJ2-7; abundance: .; v_gene: TRBV19; CDR3aa: CASSIRDLSSYEQYF; CDR3nt: TGTGCCAGTAGTATTAGGGACTTGAGCTCCTACGAGCAGTACTTC
d_gene: TRBD1; j_gene: TRBJ1-1; abundance: .; v_gene: TRBV7-8; CDR3aa: CASSWDRSNTEAFF; CDR3nt: TGTGCCAGCAGCTGGGACAGGTCGAACACTGAAGCTTTCTTT
d_gene: .; j_gene: TRBJ2-7; abundance: .; v_gene: TRBV14; CDR3aa: CASSQDFTGEQYF; CDR3nt: TGTGCCAGCAGCCAAGATTTTACTGGTGAGCAATACTTC
d_gene: TRBD1; j_gene: TRBJ1-6; abundance: .; v_gene: TRBV28; CDR3aa: CASSQGQINSPLHF; CDR3nt: TGTGCCAGCAGCCAGGGACAGATCAATTCACCCCTCCACTTT
d_gene: .; j_gene: TRBJ2-1; abundance: .; v_gene: TRBV9; CDR3aa: CASSVAFQSSYNEQFF; CDR3nt: TGTGCCAGCAGCGTAGCTTTCCAAAGCTCCTACAATGAGCAGTTCTTC
d_gene: .; j_gene: TRBJ1-2; abundance: .; v_gene: TRBV29-1; CDR3aa: CSAGGPVSYTF; CDR3nt: TGCAGCGCCGGAGGACCAGTGAGCTACACCTTC
d_gene: .; j_gene: TRBJ2-1; abundance: .; v_gene: TRBV28; CDR3aa: CASSYKGSSYNEQFF; CDR3nt: TGTGCCAGCAGTTATAAGGGTAGCTCCTACAATGAGCAGTTCTTC
d_gene: .; j_gene: TRBJ2-7; abundance: .; v_gene: TRBV28; CDR3aa: CASSLEGSYEQYF; CDR3nt: TGTGCCAGCAGTTTAGAGGGCTCCTACGAGCAGTACTTC
d_gene: .; j_gene: TRBJ2-7; abundance: .; v_gene: TRBV6-1; CDR3aa: CASSEGGTANEQYF; CDR3nt: TGTGCCAGCAGTGAAGGAGGTACAGCAAACGAGCAGTACTTC
d_gene: .; j_gene: TRBJ2-7; abundance: once; v_gene: TRBV19; CDR3aa: CASRWTGGEIGTSDHEQYF; CDR3nt: TGTGCCAGTAGATGGACAGGGGGAGAAATAGGGACTAGCGACCACGAGCAGTACTTC
d_gene: TRBD2; j_gene: TRBJ2-1; abundance: .; v_gene: TRBV19; CDR3aa: CASRPGLAGAEEQFF; CDR3nt: TGTGCCAGTAGGCCGGGACTAGCGGGAGCGGAGGAGCAGTTCTTC
d_gene: .; j_gene: TRBJ1-2; abundance: .; v_gene: TRBV25-1; CDR3aa: CASSESQVFGYTF; CDR3nt: TGCGCCAGCAGTGAATCGCAGGTATTCGGCTACACCTTC
d_gene: .; j_gene: TRBJ1-1; abundance: .; v_gene: TRBV29-1; CDR3aa: CSGFGAEAFF; CDR3nt: TGCAGCGGCTTCGGAGCTGAAGCTTTCTTT
d_gene: .; j_gene: TRBJ1-3; abundance: .; v_gene: TRBV23-1; CDR3aa: CASPAAGPRSGNTIYF; CDR3nt: TGCGCCAGCCCGGCGGCAGGGCCCAGATCTGGAAACACCATATATTTT